What follows are 5 T cell receptor beta chains derived from one specimen sequenced in a study of CD8+ T cells in alopecia areata. TCR sequencing used cDNA made by reverse transcription of extracted RNA. Generated by immunoSEQ multiplex PCR, the TCRdb table keeps only in-frame clones and is missing some. Counted here are around 97,000 clones, approximately 58% occurring once; the ten biggest clones make up around 8.5%. The sequencing sample was made of CD4+ T cells sorted from blood. All receptors come from a human donor in good health.

In this sample, this clone turned up a few times. The chain carries TRBV6-5 and TRBJ1-4; 11 nucleotides agree with TRBD1. The germline gives CDR1 MNHEY, CDR2 SVGAGI. This CDR3 contains 14 residues. Trimming took 6 bases from V and 7 from J; bases not matched to a gene: 4. The CDR3 nucleotides are TGTGCCAGCAGCGCGGACAGGGGGCTTGAAAAACTGTTTTTT. Residues: CASSADRGLEKLFF.

The chain combines TRBV2 with TRBJ2-2; D possibly corresponds to TRBD1 (6 bases). CDR3 length: 17 amino acids. Per the germline V gene, CDR1 is SNHLY and CDR2 is FYNNEI. Trimming took 5 bases from V and 9 from J, leaving 25 bases between them. The CDR3 coding sequence is TGTGCCAGCAGTCCCGTTCACTCCGGGACACTTGACCGGGAGCTGTTTTTT. Residues: CASSPVHSGTLDRELFF.

This rearrangement joins TRBV5-6 to TRBJ1-2; unclear D gene. The CDR3 covers 15 residues. Germline lookup yields CDR1 SGHDT and CDR2 YYEEEE. Trimming pared 1 base from V and 4 bases from J, leaving 14 bases between. CDR3 loop: CASSLSGTVGYGYTF. CDR3 DNA: TGTGCCAGCAGCTTGTCAGGTACTGTCGGCTATGGCTACACCTTC.

The chain recombines TRBV30 with TRBJ1-2, with 8 bases aligning to TRBD1. Germline assignment: CDR1 GTSNPN and CDR2 SVGIG (reference sequence). The V segment lost 2 bases and the J segment 7 bases; nucleotides outside the gene matches: 6. The length of the CDR3 is 13 residues. CDR3 region: CAWSSQGAGGYTF. CDR3 nucleotide sequence: TGTGCCTGGAGTTCCCAGGGGGCGGGTGGCTACACCTTC.

The CDR3 is CSVGQGNRWTYNEQFF. The CDR3 DNA reads TGCAGCGTTGGACAGGGGAACAGATGGACCTACAATGAGCAGTTCTTC. V usage is TRBV29-1 and J usage is TRBJ2-1; 8 bases map to TRBD1. The CDR3 contains 16 residues. V lost 4 bases and J lost 2; bases outside the gene matches: 10. The germline V gene has CDR1 SQVTM and CDR2 ANQGSEA.